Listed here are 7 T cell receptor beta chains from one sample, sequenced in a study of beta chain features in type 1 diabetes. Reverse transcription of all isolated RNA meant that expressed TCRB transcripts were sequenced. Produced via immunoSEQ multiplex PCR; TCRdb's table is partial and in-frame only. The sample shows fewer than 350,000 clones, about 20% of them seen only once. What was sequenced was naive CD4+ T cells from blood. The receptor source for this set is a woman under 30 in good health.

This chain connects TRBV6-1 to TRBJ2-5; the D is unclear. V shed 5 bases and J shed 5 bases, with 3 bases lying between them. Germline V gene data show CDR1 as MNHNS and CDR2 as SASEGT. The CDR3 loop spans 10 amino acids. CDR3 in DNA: TGTGCCAGCAGTTCGGAGACCCAGTACTTC. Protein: CASSSETQYF.

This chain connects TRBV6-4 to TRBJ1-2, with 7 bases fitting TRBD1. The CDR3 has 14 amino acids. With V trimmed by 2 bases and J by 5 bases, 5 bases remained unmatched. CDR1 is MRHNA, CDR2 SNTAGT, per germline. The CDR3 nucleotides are TGTGCCAGCAGTGACAGGGGGCGAAAGTATGGCTACACCTTC. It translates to CASSDRGRKYGYTF.

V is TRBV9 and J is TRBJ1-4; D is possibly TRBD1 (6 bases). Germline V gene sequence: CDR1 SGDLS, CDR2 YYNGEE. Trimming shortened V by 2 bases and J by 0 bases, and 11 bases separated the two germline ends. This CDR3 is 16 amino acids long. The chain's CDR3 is CASSVGRGATNEKLFF. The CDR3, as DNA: TGTGCCAGCAGCGTCGGCAGGGGTGCAACTAATGAAAAACTGTTTTTT.

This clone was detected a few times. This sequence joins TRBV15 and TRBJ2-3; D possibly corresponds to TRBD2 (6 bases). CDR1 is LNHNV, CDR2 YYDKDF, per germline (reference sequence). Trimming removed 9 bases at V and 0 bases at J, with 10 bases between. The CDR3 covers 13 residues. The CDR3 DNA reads TGTGCCACTAGCGGACTTAGCACAGATACGCAGTATTTT. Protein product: CATSGLSTDTQYF.

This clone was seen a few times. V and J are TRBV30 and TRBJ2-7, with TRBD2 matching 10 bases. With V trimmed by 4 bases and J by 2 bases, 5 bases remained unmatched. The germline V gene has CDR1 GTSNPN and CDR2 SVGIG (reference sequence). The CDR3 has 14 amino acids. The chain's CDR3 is CAWTWTSGPYEQYF. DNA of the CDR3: TGTGCCTGGACCTGGACTAGCGGTCCCTACGAGCAGTACTTC.

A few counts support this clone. CDR3 bases: TGCAGCGTTGTTGTCCGTAGAACGTCGAACACTGAAGCTTTCTTT. Residues: CSVVVRRTSNTEAFF. The V gene is TRBV29-1, the J gene TRBJ1-1; D gene unclear. The CDR3 length is 15 residues. V gave up 4 bases and J gave up 1 base, with 16 bases separating them. In germline, CDR1 is SQVTM, CDR2 ANQGSEA.

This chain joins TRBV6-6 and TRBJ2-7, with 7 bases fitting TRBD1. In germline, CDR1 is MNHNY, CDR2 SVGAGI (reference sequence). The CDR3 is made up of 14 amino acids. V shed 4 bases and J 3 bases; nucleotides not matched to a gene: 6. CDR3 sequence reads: CASSSRQGRYEQYF. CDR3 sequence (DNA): TGTGCCAGCAGTTCCCGACAGGGTCGCTACGAGCAGTACTTC.